The 22 T cell receptor beta chains below all came from one sample that was sequenced in a study of T cell responses to AZD1222 COVID-19 vaccine. Repertoires were generated with immunoSEQ multiplex PCR, while TCRdb's copy carries only in-frame clones and drops some. The profile covers under 200,000 clones, with about 91% appearing a single time and roughly 4.5% taken by the ten largest. Sequences were derived from peripheral blood, sampled on day 0 of MenACWY control vaccination. The receptor set was obtained from an adult in good health.

The CDR3 sequence is CASSQAPLSSYNSPLHF. The CDR3 DNA reads as TGCGCCAGCAGCCAAGCGCCGCTAAGCTCCTATAATTCACCCCTCCACTTT. The chain combines TRBV4-1 with TRBJ1-6, with D uncertain. The CDR3 runs 17 residues. V was cut by 1 base and J by 0 bases, with 10 bases left in between. Germline V gene lookup returns CDR1 MGHRA and CDR2 YSYEKL.

A single count supports this clone. V gene TRBV19 combines with J gene TRBJ1-5, with D possibly being TRBD1 (5 bases). The CDR3 totals 15 residues. Germline V lookup: CDR1 LNHDA, CDR2 SQIVND (reference sequence). Trimming left V 5 bases short and J 4 bases short, with 15 bases between. CDR3 nucleotides: TGTGCCAGTAGTCCCTACCCTGACAGAAATCAGCCCCAGCATTTT. It is translated as CASSPYPDRNQPQHF.

V and J are TRBV7-2 and TRBJ2-1; a possible D gene is TRBD2 (5 bases). The CDR3 runs to 14 residues. CDR1 is SGHTA and CDR2 is FQGNSA in the germline V gene. Trimming shortened V by 2 bases and J by 10 bases, and 15 bases separated the two germline ends. CDR3 amino acids: CASSLLSRWREQFF. The CDR3 DNA reads as TGTGCCAGCAGCTTATTGTCTCGGTGGAGGGAGCAGTTCTTC.

The gene calls are TRBV29-1 and TRBJ2-7; 9 bases map to TRBD2. Germline V gene data show CDR1 as SQVTM and CDR2 as ANQGSEA. CDR3 length: 12 residues. J lost 8 bases, V lost 6 bases, and 8 bases had no gene match. The CDR3 is CSVFSGSSQQYF. For the CDR3, the DNA is TGCAGCGTCTTTAGCGGGAGTAGCCAGCAGTACTTC.

This clone was counted once. J is TRBJ2-1 and V is TRBV9; D gene uncertain. The CDR3 consists of 14 residues. Germline loops: CDR1 SGDLS, CDR2 YYNGEE. Deletions cut 0 bases from V and 4 bases from J, with 8 bases between. The CDR3 spells CASSVVGKYNEQFF. Written as DNA, the CDR3 is TGTGCCAGCAGCGTAGTGGGGAAGTACAATGAGCAGTTCTTC.

The rearrangement links TRBV29-1 to TRBJ1-2; a possible D gene is TRBD1 (6 bases). This CDR3 is built from 16 residues. Germline V lookup: CDR1 SQVTM, CDR2 ANQGSEA. V was pared by 4 bases and J by 4 bases, with 22 bases between. In nucleotides, the CDR3 is TGCAGCGTTGCCCCCCCTCGGGGGCCCGGCGGCTATGGCTACACCTTC. This encodes CSVAPPRGPGGYGYTF.

This chain uses TRBV11-2 with TRBJ1-2; no clear D. Germline loops: CDR1 SGHAT, CDR2 FQNNGV. Trimming pared 2 bases from V and 7 bases from J, leaving 14 bases between. This CDR3 has 14 amino acids. Here the CDR3 DNA reads TGTGCCAGCAGCTTACGTTCTGGGAGCCCTGGCTACACCTTC. Protein: CASSLRSGSPGYTF.

The J gene is TRBJ2-5, the V gene TRBV19; tentative D call: TRBD1 (5 bases). The ends were cut back, 6 bases at V and 5 bases at J, with 13 bases in the middle. This CDR3 comprises 13 residues. The V gene's germline CDR1 is LNHDA and CDR2 SQIVND (reference sequence). The CDR3 region has the DNA TGTGCCAGTAGGGATCAGGGAAGGGAGACCCAGTACTTC. It yields the protein CASRDQGRETQYF.

This chain connects TRBV12-3 or TRBV12-4 to TRBJ2-1; no clear D. The CDR3 contains 13 residues. Trimming stripped 2 bases from V and 4 bases from J, with 6 bases between. DNA for the CDR3: TGTGCCAGCAGTTTACTACCGTACAATGAGCAGTTCTTC. This codes for CASSLLPYNEQFF.

The chain uses TRBV30 and TRBJ1-2; 8 bases fit TRBD1. The V segment lost 1 base and the J segment 8 bases; nucleotides outside the gene matches: 24. The CDR3 has 19 residues. CDR1 and CDR2 (germline): GTSNPN, SVGIG (reference sequence). CDR3 region: CAWSGLILDRVATRKGYTF. CDR3 DNA sequence: TGTGCCTGGAGTGGCCTAATACTGGACAGGGTCGCTACCCGGAAGGGCTACACCTTC.

This rearrangement joins TRBV5-1 to TRBJ1-3; 8 bases map to TRBD1. The germline V gene has CDR1 SGHRS and CDR2 YFSETQ. Trimming at V came to 2 bases and at J to 2 bases, leaving 6 bases not matched to a gene. The CDR3 sequence is 16 residues long. This CDR3 reads CASSFARGQAGNTIYF. The CDR3 DNA is TGCGCCAGCAGCTTCGCGCGGGGACAGGCTGGAAACACCATATATTTT.

This sequence joins TRBV5-8 and TRBJ2-3; the match to TRBD2 covers 11 bases. This CDR3 has 14 amino acids. The junction had 2 bases not matched to a gene; V was cut back by 4 bases and J by 4 bases. Germline assignment: CDR1 SGHTS and CDR2 YDEGEE. In DNA, the CDR3 is TGTGCCAGCAGCGTGGGACTAGCGGCAGATACGCAGTATTTT. Translated, it gives CASSVGLAADTQYF. Supplemented by reference TRBV5-8 and TRBJ2-3, the full variable domain reads EAGVTQSPTHLIKTRGQQATLRCSPISGHTSVYWYQQALGLGLQFLLWYDEGEERNRGNFPPRFSGRQFPNYSSELNVNALELEDSALYLCASSVGLAADTQYFGPGTRLTVL.

As concerns this clone: A junction boundary mismatches the germline segment, possibly from a read error. The V call is TRBV18, the J call TRBJ1-2; D is undetermined. This CDR3 is built from 11 residues. Germline V gene sequence: CDR1 KGHSH, CDR2 LQKENI. CDR3 region: CASSPADLRYF. The CDR3 bases are TGTGCCAGCTCACCTGCGGATCTCCGGTACTTC.

The chain couples TRBV19 to TRBJ2-4; D call uncertain. The CDR3 sequence is 13 residues long. CDR1 is LNHDA and CDR2 is SQIVND in the germline V gene (reference sequence). V gave up 2 bases and J gave up 5 bases, with 7 bases separating them. CDR3 region: CASSINRENIQYF. CDR3 DNA: TGTGCCAGTAGTATAAATCGGGAAAACATTCAGTACTTC.

The genes are TRBV30 and TRBJ2-2; 15 bases align to TRBD2. Looked up from germline, CDR1 is GTSNPN and CDR2 is SVGIG (reference sequence). The CDR3 length is 18 residues. The junction had 11 bases not matched to a gene; V was cut back by 7 bases and J by 2 bases. The CDR3 here is CASSPGLAGGRNTGELFF. The CDR3 bases are TGTGCCTCATCTCCCGGACTAGCGGGAGGGCGAAACACCGGGGAGCTGTTTTTT.

This chain links TRBV7-2 with TRBJ2-1; the D is unclear. Trimming removed 3 bases from V and 6 bases from J, with 12 bases in between. The CDR3 totals 14 residues. Per germline, CDR1 SGHTA and CDR2 FQGNSA. The DNA for the CDR3 is TGTGCCAGCAGCTTCGATAGCAGTCTCAATGAGCAGTTCTTC. This gives the protein CASSFDSSLNEQFF.

The V gene is TRBV2, the J gene TRBJ1-6, with D maybe TRBD1 (6 bases). V lost 1 base to trimming and J lost 9 bases, with 16 bases between them. This CDR3 comprises 16 residues. Per the germline V gene, CDR1 is SNHLY and CDR2 is FYNNEI. In DNA form, the CDR3 reads TGTGCCAGCAGTGAAGGGCTCGGGGGGGCGATTTCACCCCTCCACTTT. Amino acid sequence: CASSEGLGGAISPLHF.

The V call is TRBV12-2, the J call TRBJ1-1. TRBV12-2 is a listed pseudogene. The CDR3 spans 15 residues. CDR3 region: CASRLASSGYTEAFF. The CDR3 nucleotides read TGTGCAAGTCGCTTAGCATCCAGTGGATACACTGAAGCTTTCTTT.

This clone was detected only once. The chain employs TRBV19 and TRBJ1-2; D is possibly TRBD1 (6 bases). The CDR3 totals 15 residues. Trimming left V 8 bases short and J 6 bases short, with 22 bases between. Per the germline V gene, CDR1 is LNHDA and CDR2 is SQIVND (reference sequence). CDR3: CASSMDSVTLNGYTF. The CDR3, as DNA: TGTGCCAGTTCGATGGACAGCGTTACCCTGAATGGCTACACCTTC.

V usage is TRBV6-1 and J usage is TRBJ2-6; weak D call: TRBD2 (7 bases). CDR3 size: 18 residues. Germline V gene sequence: CDR1 MNHNS, CDR2 SASEGT. Trimming removed 2 bases at V and 0 bases at J, with 14 bases between. DNA of the CDR3: TGTGCCAGCAGTGAATTGAGGGGGGGAAGCTCTGGGGCCAACGTCCTGACTTTC. Protein product: CASSELRGGSSGANVLTF.

This clone has a handful of counts. V is TRBV7-2 and J is TRBJ1-2, with 10 positions matching TRBD1. Germline trimming cut 5 bases from V and 3 bases from J; bases unmatched to any gene: 6. This CDR3 spans 15 amino acids. Germline loops: CDR1 SGHTA, CDR2 FQGNSA. The CDR3 coding sequence is TGTGCCAGCAGCGTGACAGGGGGCAATTACTATGGCTACACCTTC. Translated, it gives CASSVTGGNYYGYTF.

This chain joins TRBV6-6 and TRBJ1-6, with D unresolved. The CDR3 has 15 residues. CDR1 is MNHNY, CDR2 SVGAGI, per germline (reference sequence). Trimming removed 5 bases from V and 7 bases from J, with 15 bases in between. The CDR3 here is CASSPPDGSNSPLHF. The CDR3 DNA is TGTGCCAGCAGTCCCCCGGACGGTTCAAATTCACCCCTCCACTTT.